The TCR beta chain described here comes from a study of T-cell reconstitution after alpha-beta-depleted transplantation in children. Unique molecular identifiers were used to barcode this TCRbeta library. TCRdb itself ran the PCR reads through MiXCR, one entry per CDR3 protein. The sample consists of more than 250,000 distinct CDR3 sequences, 9.9% of them appearing once. This clonotype came up many times. The CDR3 contains 16 residues. Deletions cut 2 bases from V and 6 bases from J, with 16 bases between. Germline lookup yields CDR1 SGHVS and CDR2 FQNEAQ. Material: PBMCs from the stem cell graft donor, obtained from the stem cell graft. The genes are TRBV7-8 and TRBJ1-4, with D perhaps TRBD1 (5 bases). The clonotype originates from a human donor who donated a stem cell graft to a child with SCID. As DNA, the CDR3 is TGTGCCAGCAGCTTATACGGGGGAATAGGGGATGAAAAACTGTTTTTT. This codes for CASSLYGGIGDEKLFF.